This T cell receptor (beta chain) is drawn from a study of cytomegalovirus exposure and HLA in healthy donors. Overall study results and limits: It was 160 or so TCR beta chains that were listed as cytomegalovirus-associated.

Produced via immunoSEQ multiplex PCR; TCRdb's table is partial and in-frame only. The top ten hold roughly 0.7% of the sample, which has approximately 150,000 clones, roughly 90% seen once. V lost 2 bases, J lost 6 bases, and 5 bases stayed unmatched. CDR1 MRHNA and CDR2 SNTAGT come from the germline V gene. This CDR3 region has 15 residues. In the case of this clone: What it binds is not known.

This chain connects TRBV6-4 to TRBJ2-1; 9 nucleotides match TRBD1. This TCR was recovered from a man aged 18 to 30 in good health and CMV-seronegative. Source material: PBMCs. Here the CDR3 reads CASSDGTGFSNEQFF. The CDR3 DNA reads TGTGCCAGCAGTGACGGGACAGGGTTCTCCAATGAGCAGTTCTTC.